This TCR beta chain appears in the sequencing data of a study of T-cell reconstitution after alpha-beta-depleted transplantation in children. General study findings and limits: Certain patients had high TCRbeta diversity at day 60, and it came from recipient T cells and thymic progenitors that survived.

Using unique molecular identifiers, the investigators prepared the TCRbeta library. TCRdb processed the PCR reads anew with MiXCR; each CDR3 protein has one entry. The data show over 150,000 distinct CDR3 sequences, approximately 7% seen once. Ten or more counts support this clonotype. Its matching antigen is unknown. Source: PBMCs, taken before TCRalphabeta/CD19-depleted stem cell transplant. This sequence originates from a boy aged 2 to 10 with acute lymphoblastic leukemia, due to receive a stem cell transplant.

CDR3 residues: CASSQDFSYNEQFF. The CDR3 nucleotides read TGTGCCAGCAGCCAGGATTTCTCCTACAATGAGCAGTTCTTC. The chain is built from TRBV7-2 and TRBJ2-1; D remains unclear. The CDR3 length is 14 residues. The germline V gene encodes CDR1 SGHTA and CDR2 FQGNSA. The V gene lost 5 bases and the J gene lost 0 bases, with 8 bases spanning the gap. The whole variable domain, filled in from reference TRBV7-2 and TRBJ2-1, reads GAGVSQSPSNKVTEKGKDVELRCDPISGHTALYWYRQSLGQGLEFLIYFQGNSAPDKSGLPSDRFSAERTGGSVSTLTIQRTQQEDSAVYLCASSQDFSYNEQFFGPGTRLTVL.